The clone carrying this T cell receptor (beta chain) was detected a few times. Its matching antigen is unknown. Germline CDR1 is SQVTM and CDR2 is ANQGSEA. The length of the CDR3 is 13 residues. V lost 7 bases, J lost 2 bases, and 5 bases stayed unmatched. This specimen comes from a study of regulatory T cells in long-lasting Graves disease. Broader study findings: Persistent cases favored TRBV28, TRBJ1-2 and TRBJ2-5. It was peripheral blood alone, not thyroid tissue, that was studied.

As for time point: persistent/refractory GD, antithyroid drugs over 5 years with positive TRAb. RNA isolated from PBMCs was used to make the TCR library. Arm-PCR with iRepertoire HTBI primers amplified the CDR3 regions for these TCR beta libraries. Using its own MiXCR run on the multiplex PCR reads, TCRdb lists one record per CDR3 protein. The sample consists of 400,000 to 500,000 distinct CDR3 sequences, roughly 21% of them appearing once. Sequenced material: peripheral blood mononuclear cells (PBMCs), taken when the disease was refractory, from a patient treated with antithyroid drugs. The gene calls are TRBV29-1 and TRBJ1-5, with 7 nucleotides matching TRBD1. The TCR sequence derives from a female donor with Graves disease. This CDR3 reads CSAQGGGNQPQHF. CDR3 DNA: TGCAGCGCTCAGGGGGGGGGCAATCAGCCCCAGCATTTT. Using reference TRBV29-1 and TRBJ1-5 for the parts outside the CDR3, the full variable domain is SAVISQKPSRDICQRGTSLTIQCQVDSQVTMMFWYRQQPGQSLTLIATANQGSEATYESGFVIDKFPISRPNLTFSTLTVSNMSPEDSSIYLCSAQGGGNQPQHFGDGTRLSIL.